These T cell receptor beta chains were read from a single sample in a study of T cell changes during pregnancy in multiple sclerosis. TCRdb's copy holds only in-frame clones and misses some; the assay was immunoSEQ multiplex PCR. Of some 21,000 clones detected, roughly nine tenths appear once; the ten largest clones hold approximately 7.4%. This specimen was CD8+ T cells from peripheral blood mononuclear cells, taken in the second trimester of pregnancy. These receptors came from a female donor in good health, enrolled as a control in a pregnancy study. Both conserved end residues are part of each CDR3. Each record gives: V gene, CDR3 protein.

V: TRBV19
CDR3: CASSIDGAWTGNTEAFF

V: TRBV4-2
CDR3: CASSPSVSGDTDTQYF

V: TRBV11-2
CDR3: CASSLGLGTEAFF

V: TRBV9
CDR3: CASSPGGATTDTQYF

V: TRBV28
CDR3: CASSLPPWVGLASGELFF

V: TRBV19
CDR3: CASTTGVYTEAFF

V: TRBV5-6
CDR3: CASSFGLSYEQYF

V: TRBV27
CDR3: CASKYSPQGRGYTF

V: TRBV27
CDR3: CASSYSAPTTYNSPLHF

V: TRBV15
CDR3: CATKLGLMGNEQFF

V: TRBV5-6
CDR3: CASSAWWQGDEKLFF

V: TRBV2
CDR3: CASSYSGGEMNTEAFF

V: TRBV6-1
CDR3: CASSFWGAETYEQYF

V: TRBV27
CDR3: CASSALGTSVSQETQYF

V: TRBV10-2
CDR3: CASSESGGVGYTF

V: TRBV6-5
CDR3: CASSYGPNTEAFF

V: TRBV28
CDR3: CASGGLWVSTEAFF

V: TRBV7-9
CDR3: CARDRPNTEAFF

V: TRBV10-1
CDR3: CARARGQGNYGYTF

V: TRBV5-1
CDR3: CASSLAQGVSYEQYF

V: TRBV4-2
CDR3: CASSRGTSGAMEQYF

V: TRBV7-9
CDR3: CASSLNGLYEKLFF

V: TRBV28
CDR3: CASRELTGGGTEAFF

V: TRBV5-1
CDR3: CASTRGLAVYNEQFF

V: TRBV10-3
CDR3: CAIGATGELFF

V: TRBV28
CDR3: CASSLWSQNNQPQHF

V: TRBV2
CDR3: CASSEYRQGAYNEQFF

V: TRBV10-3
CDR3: CAISEEWGGSNQPQHF

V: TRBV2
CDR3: CASTPLLENRVQTYEQYF

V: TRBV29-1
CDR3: CSVEPGSGRPNNEQFF

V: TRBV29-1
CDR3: CSVARVNTGELFF

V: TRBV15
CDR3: CATSREGGDTGELFF

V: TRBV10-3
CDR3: CAIRETGRTEAFF

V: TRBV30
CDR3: CAWTPQEIQETQYF

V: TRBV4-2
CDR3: CASSQDVPDRGSDTQYF

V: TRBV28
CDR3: CASSWRVGTDTQYF